One and the same sample provided the 28 T cell receptor beta chains below, sequenced in a study of blood T cell repertoires in COVID-19. The protocol was immunoSEQ multiplex PCR, while the TCRdb copy is restricted to in-frame clones and leaves out a portion. The sample contains about 250,000 clones, about 86% of which appear only once. The sample taken for sequencing was peripheral blood. Every receptor here comes from a man older than 75 with acute or convalescent COVID-19.

The chain employs TRBV7-9 and TRBJ1-6; no clear D gene. The V end was cut by 11 bases, the J end by 0 bases, with 14 bases between. CDR3 length equals 15 residues. Per the germline V gene, CDR1 is SEHNR and CDR2 is FQNEAQ (reference sequence). CDR3 residues: CAVGSLSSYNSPLHF. DNA of the CDR3: TGTGCCGTCGGTAGTCTTAGCTCCTATAATTCACCCCTCCACTTT. The whole variable domain, filled in from reference TRBV7-9 and TRBJ1-6, reads DTGVSQNPRHKITKRGQNVTFRCDPISEHNRLYWYRQTLGQGPEFLTYFQNEAQLEKSRLLSDRFSAERPKGSFSTLEIQRTEQGDSAMYLCAVGSLSSYNSPLHFGNGTRLTVT.

The gene calls are TRBV27 and TRBJ2-5; maybe TRBD2 (5 bases). Germline CDR1 reads MNHEY; CDR2 reads SMNVEV (reference sequence). Trimming cost V 1 base and J 5 bases, with 11 bases left between them. CDR3 length: 14 residues. The CDR3 nucleotides are TGTGCCAGCAGTTTATTAGCTAGCAGGGAGACCCAGTACTTC. Encoded protein: CASSLLASRETQYF.

This clone has just one count. The chain has TRBV7-2 and TRBJ1-6; D ambiguous. Germline V gene data show CDR1 as SGHTA and CDR2 as FQGNSA. The CDR3 spans 13 residues. V lost 5 bases to trimming and J lost 8 bases, with 10 bases between them. CDR3 bases: TGTGCCAGCAGCCCCAGCGTGGATTCACCCCTCCACTTT. It is translated as CASSPSVDSPLHF. The full variable domain, rest sourced from reference TRBV7-2 and TRBJ1-6, is GAGVSQSPSNKVTEKGKDVELRCDPISGHTALYWYRQSLGQGLEFLIYFQGNSAPDKSGLPSDRFSAERTGGSVSTLTIQRTQQEDSAVYLCASSPSVDSPLHFGNGTRLTVT.

CDR3 in DNA: TGTGCCAGCAGTTTTGAACGGTACGAGCAGTACTTC. Translating it yields CASSFERYEQYF. The chain carries TRBV28 and TRBJ2-7, with unresolved D. V was shortened by 3 bases and J by 4 bases, with 7 bases between the two germline ends. CDR3 length: 12 residues. CDR1 and CDR2 from the germline V gene are MDHEN and SYDVKM.

In this sample, this clone turned up a few times. V usage is TRBV5-8 and J usage is TRBJ2-7; 7 bases match TRBD1. Germline-derived CDR1 and CDR2 are SGHTS and YDEGEE. The length of the CDR3 is 14 residues. After removal of 6 bases from V and 3 bases from J, the junction contained 9 bases not matched to a gene. CDR3 in amino acids: CASIPSGQIYEQYF. Here the CDR3 DNA reads TGTGCCAGCATCCCTTCGGGACAGATCTACGAGCAGTACTTC.

The chain uses TRBV6-5 and TRBJ1-4, with D perhaps TRBD1 (6 bases). The germline V gene encodes CDR1 MNHEY and CDR2 SVGAGI. There are 14 residues in the CDR3. Trimming took off 4 bases at V and 8 bases at J, with 14 bases between the two ends. The CDR3 loop reads CASSFRQVEEKLFF. The CDR3 region has the DNA TGTGCCAGCAGTTTCCGACAGGTAGAGGAAAAACTGTTTTTT.

The chain combines TRBV5-1 with TRBJ2-1; possibly TRBD2 for D (5 bases). Trimming took off 4 bases at V and 7 bases at J, with 12 bases between the two ends. Germline V gene sequence: CDR1 SGHRS, CDR2 YFSETQ. This CDR3 comprises 13 residues. CDR3 protein: CASSAGVINEQFF. The CDR3 region has the DNA TGCGCCAGCAGCGCCGGGGTGATTAATGAGCAGTTCTTC.

Comments on this clone: Other nucleotide sequences in the sample specify the same CDR3. The J gene is TRBJ2-6, the V gene TRBV5-1; 8 nucleotides align to TRBD2. The CDR3 consists of 16 residues. In germline, CDR1 is SGHRS, CDR2 YFSETQ. J was trimmed by 0 bases and V by 2 bases; bases with no gene match: 1. The CDR3 DNA reads TGCGCCAGCAGCTTACGGGGGGGCTCTGGGGCCAACGTCCTGACTTTC. Translating gives CASSLRGGSGANVLTF.

The rearrangement links TRBV16 to TRBJ1-1; tentative D call: TRBD1 (6 bases). Germline-derived CDR1 and CDR2 are KGHSY and FQNENV. The V end lost 2 bases, the J end lost 1 base, and 14 bases lay between the germline ends. The CDR3 is 16 amino acids. The CDR3 loop reads CASSQGSGQPNTEAFF. The CDR3 nucleotides read TGTGCCAGCAGCCAAGGATCCGGACAGCCGAACACTGAAGCTTTCTTT.

CDR3 in amino acids: CASSVDWWGAGNTIYF. The CDR3 DNA reads as TGTGCCAGCAGCGTAGATTGGTGGGGGGCTGGAAACACCATATATTTT. V gene TRBV9 combines with J gene TRBJ1-3; a possible D gene is TRBD1 (5 bases). The V end lost 0 bases, the J end lost 2 bases, and 12 bases lay between the germline ends. Looked up from germline, CDR1 is SGDLS and CDR2 is YYNGEE. This CDR3 region has 16 residues.

The chain joins TRBV7-3 to TRBJ2-1, with D tentatively TRBD1 (5 bases). The germline V and J ends were trimmed by 2 bases and 9 bases, with 8 bases remaining between them. Germline V gene lookup returns CDR1 SGHTA and CDR2 FQGTGA. The CDR3 covers 12 residues. The CDR3 is CASSLVRGEQFF. CDR3 nucleotide sequence: TGTGCCAGCAGCTTAGTTAGGGGTGAGCAGTTCTTC.

The chain carries TRBV6-5 and TRBJ1-6, with no clear D. Looked up from germline, CDR1 is MNHEY and CDR2 is SVGAGI. The V end was cut by 3 bases, the J end by 6 bases, with 12 bases between. The CDR3 consists of 15 residues. The CDR3 DNA is TGTGCCAGCAGTTATTGGAGACCGGTTAATTCACCCCTCCACTTT. Its protein product is CASSYWRPVNSPLHF.

V and J are TRBV5-4 and TRBJ2-7; 9 bases line up with TRBD2. Per the germline V gene, CDR1 is SGHNT and CDR2 is YYREEE (reference sequence). The CDR3 spans 20 residues. The V and J ends lost 3 bases and 1 base, in that order; junction bases with no gene match: 20. The CDR3 here is CASSSQGRVRLAGFSYEQYF. The CDR3 DNA reads TGTGCCAGCAGCTCCCAGGGCAGGGTGAGGCTAGCGGGGTTTTCCTACGAGCAGTACTTC.

The chain couples TRBV27 to TRBJ2-7; the match to TRBD2 covers 8 bases. Germline CDR1 MNHEY, CDR2 SMNVEV (reference sequence). V lost 8 bases and J lost 5; bases outside the gene matches: 14. The CDR3 loop spans 15 amino acids. The CDR3 is CASRRGGGTTNEQYF. CDR3 in DNA: TGTGCCAGCCGTAGGGGCGGGGGGACAACTAACGAGCAGTACTTC.

V is TRBV7-2 and J is TRBJ2-1, with 9 bases matching TRBD1. The CDR3 consists of 15 residues. J gave up 3 bases and V 1 base, and 1 base lay outside the gene matches. Germline CDR1 and CDR2: SGHTA and FQGNSA. The CDR3 here is CASSLGTGVYNEQFF. Here the CDR3 DNA reads TGTGCCAGCAGCTTAGGGACAGGGGTCTACAATGAGCAGTTCTTC.

There are a few counts of this clone. This chain connects TRBV2 to TRBJ2-3, with 13 nucleotides matching TRBD2. This CDR3 contains 16 residues. CDR1 is SNHLY, CDR2 FYNNEI, per germline. Germline trimming cut 7 bases from V and 7 bases from J; bases unmatched to any gene: 11. CDR3 nucleotide sequence: TGTGCCAGCAAGGAACTAGCGGGAGGGCCCTCGAATACGCAGTATTTT. This gives the protein CASKELAGGPSNTQYF. Combining the CDR3 with reference TRBV2 and TRBJ2-3 gives the whole variable domain EPEVTQTPSHQVTQMGQEVILRCVPISNHLYFYWYRQILGQKVEFLVSFYNNEISEKSEIFDDQFSVERPDGSNFTLKIRSTKLEDSAMYFCASKELAGGPSNTQYFGPGTRLTVL.

This rearrangement joins TRBV3-1 (or the pseudogene TRBV3-2) to TRBJ2-2; D might be TRBD2 (5 bases). The germline gives CDR1 LGHDT, CDR2 YNNKEL (reference sequence). The CDR3 loop spans 14 amino acids. Trimming stripped 5 bases from V and 13 bases from J, with 20 bases between. As DNA, the CDR3 is TGTGCCAGCAGCGGTATGGAACTTCTAGGAGGGCTGTTTTTT. It specifies CASSGMELLGGLFF.

The chain links TRBV9 to TRBJ1-4; TRBD1 matches at 8 bases. Trimming at V came to 3 bases and at J to 6 bases, leaving 7 bases not matched to a gene. Germline loops: CDR1 SGDLS, CDR2 YYNGEE. CDR3 size: 15 residues. CDR3 protein: CASSESDRVDEKLFF. CDR3 sequence (DNA): TGTGCCAGCAGCGAATCGGACAGGGTAGATGAAAAACTGTTTTTT.

The J gene is TRBJ1-2, the V gene TRBV5-3; no definite D call. TRBV5-3 is flagged as an ORF with uncertain function. The V gene lost 3 bases and the J gene lost 4 bases, with 31 bases spanning the gap. This CDR3 is 20 amino acids long. In DNA, the CDR3 is TGTGCCAGAAGCTACGGCTCTATGAGGTTCCGGGAAAACGGCGCCTATGGCTACACCTTC. Amino acids: CARSYGSMRFRENGAYGYTF.

This chain joins TRBV21-1 and TRBJ1-6. TRBV21-1 constitutes a pseudogene. The CDR3 is made up of 15 amino acids. The CDR3 loop is CASSKVPASSSPLHF. DNA of the CDR3: TGTGCCAGCAGCAAAGTCCCAGCGTCTTCTTCACCCCTCCACTTT.

The chain joins TRBV29-1 to TRBJ1-2; possibly TRBD1 for D (6 bases). Looked up from germline, CDR1 is SQVTM and CDR2 is ANQGSEA. Trimming shortened V by 5 bases and J by 1 base, and 14 bases separated the two germline ends. This CDR3 is 14 amino acids long. For the CDR3, the DNA is TGCAGCGTTTGGACCGGGGGGCTTAACTATGGCTACACCTTC. Translating gives CSVWTGGLNYGYTF.

The chain has TRBV19 and TRBJ1-2; 9 bases are a match to TRBD1. V lost 4 bases, J lost 1 base, and 7 bases stayed unmatched. The germline CDR1 and CDR2 sequences are LNHDA and SQIVND (reference sequence). The CDR3 is 16 residues long. The CDR3 DNA sequence: TGTGCCAGTAGTACCTTTACAGGGGGCAATAACTATGGCTACACCTTC. Its protein product is CASSTFTGGNNYGYTF.

J is TRBJ2-2 and V is TRBV7-8; D unresolved. The CDR3 is 17 amino acids. In germline, CDR1 is SGHVS, CDR2 FQNEAQ. The ends were cut back, 7 bases at V and 2 bases at J, with 20 bases in the middle. CDR3 region: CASTLTSRPRNTGELFF. In DNA, the CDR3 is TGTGCCAGCACCCTTACCTCCAGGCCTCGTAACACCGGGGAGCTGTTTTTT. The full variable domain, completed using reference TRBV7-8 and TRBJ2-2, is GAGVSQSPRYKVAKRGQDVALRCDPISGHVSLFWYQQALGQGPEFLTYFQNEAQLDKSGLPSDRFFAERPEGSVSTLKIQRTQQEDSAVYLCASTLTSRPRNTGELFFGEGSRLTVL.

In this sample, this clone turned up a few times. V gene TRBV19 combines with J gene TRBJ1-6, with D unresolved. The germline V and J ends were trimmed by 4 bases and 9 bases, with 10 bases remaining between them. Germline CDR1 LNHDA, CDR2 SQIVND (reference sequence). There are 13 residues in the CDR3. The chain's CDR3 is CASSRSGGSPLHF. DNA for the CDR3: TGTGCCAGTAGTAGGTCTGGAGGTTCACCCCTCCACTTT.

The genes are TRBV4-1 and TRBJ1-2; 12 bases fit TRBD1. The CDR3 is made up of 16 amino acids. V lost 4 bases to trimming and J lost 8 bases; unmatched junction nucleotides: 11. In germline, CDR1 is MGHRA, CDR2 YSYEKL. This CDR3 reads CASSRAMGDRGHGYTF. For the CDR3, the DNA is TGCGCCAGCAGCCGGGCTATGGGGGACAGGGGGCACGGCTACACCTTC.

Note on this clone: This CDR3 is also generated by other DNA sequences in the sample. This chain links TRBV12-3 or TRBV12-4 with TRBJ1-5; D gene uncertain. V was pared by 2 bases and J by 4 bases, with 3 bases between. CDR3 length: 12 amino acids. The CDR3 DNA is TGTGCCAGCAGTTTACTTAATCAGCCCCAGCATTTT. Translating gives CASSLLNQPQHF.

The J gene is TRBJ1-5, the V gene TRBV5-8, with 10 nucleotides matching TRBD1. Looked up from germline, CDR1 is SGHTS and CDR2 is YDEGEE. Losses at the gene ends were 4 bases for V and 6 bases for J; bases not matched to a gene: 7. The CDR3 has 15 amino acids. This CDR3 reads CASSLGDRGVQPQHF. The CDR3, as DNA: TGTGCCAGCAGCCTTGGGGACAGGGGCGTTCAGCCCCAGCATTTT.

The genes are TRBV15 and TRBJ2-3, with 12 bases fitting TRBD2. The V segment lost 5 bases and the J segment 6 bases; nucleotides outside the gene matches: 9. Per germline, CDR1 LNHNV and CDR2 YYDKDF (reference sequence). This CDR3 is built from 16 residues. CDR3 nucleotide sequence: TGTGCCACCAGCCGACGACTAGCGGGAGCATCGGATACGCAGTATTTT. As protein: CATSRRLAGASDTQYF. The entire variable domain, with the rest obtained from reference TRBV15 and TRBJ2-3, is as follows: DAMVIQNPRYQVTQFGKPVTLSCSQTLNHNVMYWYQQKSSQAPKLLFHYYDKDFNNEADTPDNFQSRRPNTSFCFLDIRSPGLGDTAMYLCATSRRLAGASDTQYFGPGTRLTVL.